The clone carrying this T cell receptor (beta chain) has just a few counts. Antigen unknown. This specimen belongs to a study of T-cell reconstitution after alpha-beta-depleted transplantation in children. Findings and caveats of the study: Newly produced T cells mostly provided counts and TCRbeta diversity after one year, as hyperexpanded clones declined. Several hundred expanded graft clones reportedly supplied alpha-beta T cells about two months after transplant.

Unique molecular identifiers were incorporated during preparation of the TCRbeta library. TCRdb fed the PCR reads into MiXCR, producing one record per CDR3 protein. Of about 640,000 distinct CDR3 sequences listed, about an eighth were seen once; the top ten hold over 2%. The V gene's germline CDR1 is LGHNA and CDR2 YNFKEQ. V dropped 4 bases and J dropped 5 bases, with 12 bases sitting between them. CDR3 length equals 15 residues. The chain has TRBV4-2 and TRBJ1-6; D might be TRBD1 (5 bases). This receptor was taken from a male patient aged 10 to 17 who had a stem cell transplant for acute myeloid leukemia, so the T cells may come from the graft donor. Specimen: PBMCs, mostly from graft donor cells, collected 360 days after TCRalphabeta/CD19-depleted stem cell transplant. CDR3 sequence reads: CASSLLGGNNSPLHF. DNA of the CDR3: TGTGCCAGCAGCCTCCTTGGGGGTAATAATTCACCCCTCCACTTT.